The 15 T cell receptor beta chains below come from one sample, sequenced in a study of shared clonotypes between healthy human individuals. Naive CD8 isolation took CD45RO-negative cells positively selected for CCR7 and excluded terminally differentiated effector memory CD45RA+ cells. Sequenced by immunoSEQ multiplex PCR; TCRdb stores in-frame clones only, minus some. The sample carries millions of clones, about 95% recorded once. Sequences were obtained from naive CD8+ T cells sorted from blood. The receptors were gathered from a man aged 18 to 35 in good health.

V and J are TRBV9 and TRBJ2-3; possibly TRBD2 for D (7 bases). CDR1 and CDR2 (germline): SGDLS, YYNGEE. CDR3 size: 16 residues. V was shortened by 0 bases and J by 0 bases, with 11 bases between the two germline ends. The CDR3 reads CASSVDAGASTDTQYF. CDR3 coding DNA: TGTGCCAGCAGCGTAGACGCGGGGGCAAGCACAGATACGCAGTATTTT.

This chain links TRBV2 with TRBJ2-2; 12 nucleotides agree with TRBD2. Trimming cost V 4 bases and J 3 bases; bases outside gene matches: 3. CDR3 length: 16 residues. Germline CDR1 is SNHLY and CDR2 is FYNNEI. As DNA, the CDR3 is TGTGCCAGCAGTGGACTAGCGGGGGCCTACACCGGGGAGCTGTTTTTT. This codes for CASSGLAGAYTGELFF.

This clone was observed once. Within the sample, other DNA sequences also encode this same CDR3. This chain connects TRBV6-5 to TRBJ1-2, with 7 bases fitting TRBD1. Germline V gene sequence: CDR1 MNHEY, CDR2 SVGAGI. Germline trimming cut 2 bases from V and 6 bases from J; bases unmatched to any gene: 0. The CDR3 is made up of 12 amino acids. The CDR3 DNA reads as TGTGCCAGCAGTTACCAGGGGGATGGCTACACCTTC. Protein: CASSYQGDGYTF.

The chain uses TRBV7-9 and TRBJ2-7, with D unclear. Per germline, CDR1 SEHNR and CDR2 FQNEAQ (reference sequence). The CDR3 loop spans 15 amino acids. V lost 2 bases and J lost 2, with 13 bases in between. CDR3 nucleotide sequence: TGTGCCAGCAGCTTAAATAAAGCTCTCGCCTACGAGCAGTACTTC. It translates to CASSLNKALAYEQYF.

The V gene is TRBV11-3, the J gene TRBJ2-1; tentatively, D is TRBD1 (5 bases). CDR3 length: 12 residues. The V and J ends lost 5 bases and 10 bases respectively, with 12 bases between them. The germline CDR1 and CDR2 sequences are SGHNT and YENEEA. Here the CDR3 reads CASSVGVGEQFF. CDR3 DNA: TGTGCCAGCAGCGTAGGGGTGGGAGAGCAGTTCTTC.

As concerns this clone: The same CDR3 can be traced to other DNA sequences in this sample. The rearrangement uses TRBV27 and TRBJ2-5; D uncertain. V dropped 6 bases and J dropped 1 base, with 12 bases sitting between them. Germline V gene sequence: CDR1 MNHEY, CDR2 SMNVEV (reference sequence). CDR3 length equals 14 residues. CDR3 DNA: TGTGCCAGCAGCTTTCTGGGATCCCAAGAGACCCAGTACTTC. This gives the protein CASSFLGSQETQYF.

The gene calls are TRBV2 and TRBJ2-5; 9 nucleotides align to TRBD2. V dropped 5 bases and J dropped 1; count of bases not matched to a gene: 2. The CDR3 contains 14 residues. Germline CDR1 reads SNHLY; CDR2 reads FYNNEI. The CDR3 here is CASSRLAVQETQYF. CDR3 DNA: TGTGCCAGCAGTCGACTAGCGGTCCAAGAGACCCAGTACTTC.

The rearrangement links TRBV27 to TRBJ2-7; 7 nucleotides agree with TRBD2. The CDR3 extends over 13 amino acids. CDR1 and CDR2 (germline): MNHEY, SMNVEV (reference sequence). The J segment lost 3 bases and the V segment lost 5 bases, leaving 4 bases of the junction unmatched. CDR3 amino acids: CASSLWEGYEQYF. The CDR3 DNA follows: TGTGCCAGCAGTCTATGGGAGGGCTACGAGCAGTACTTC.

This clone was counted a single time. The DNA for the CDR3 is TGTGCCAGCACCAAACCCCTTCAGAGCGGGGGGGCAAGAGATACGCAGTATTTT. This sequence encodes CASTKPLQSGGARDTQYF. The chain has TRBV2 and TRBJ2-3, with TRBD2 matching 10 bases. V shed 7 bases, J shed 5 bases, and the junction held 18 bases outside the gene matches. Germline-derived CDR1 and CDR2 are SNHLY and FYNNEI. The CDR3 spans 18 residues.

This rearrangement joins TRBV28 to TRBJ2-7, with D perhaps given as TRBD1 or TRBD2 (5 bases each). Germline values: CDR1 MDHEN, CDR2 SYDVKM. The V and J ends lost 6 bases and 0 bases respectively, with 12 bases between them. The CDR3 consists of 14 residues. This CDR3 is CASSKPGSSYEQYF. The CDR3 nucleotides are TGTGCCAGCAGCAAGCCAGGGAGCTCCTACGAGCAGTACTTC.

This clone was counted once. The chain is built from TRBV4-2 and TRBJ2-7, with D hard to call. CDR3 length: 15 amino acids. The germline V and J ends were trimmed by 0 bases and 2 bases, with 11 bases remaining between them. Germline assignment: CDR1 LGHNA and CDR2 YNFKEQ. CDR3 in amino acids: CASSQDNDLAYEQYF. The DNA of the CDR3 is TGTGCCAGCAGCCAAGATAATGACCTAGCCTACGAGCAGTACTTC.

The chain joins TRBV29-1 to TRBJ1-1; no reliable D call. This CDR3 contains 13 residues. CDR1 is SQVTM and CDR2 is ANQGSEA in the germline V gene. The V end lost 3 bases, the J end lost 6 bases, and 14 bases lay between the germline ends. CDR3 region: CSVETAYEPEAFF. The CDR3 DNA is TGCAGCGTTGAGACCGCTTACGAACCTGAAGCTTTCTTT.

The rearrangement links TRBV2 to TRBJ1-2; D possibly corresponds to TRBD1 (6 bases). V was pared by 6 bases and J by 5 bases, with 10 bases between. The CDR3 loop spans 12 amino acids. Per germline, CDR1 SNHLY and CDR2 FYNNEI. CDR3 sequence reads: CASREGGYGYTF. CDR3 sequence (DNA): TGTGCCAGCAGGGAGGGGGGTTATGGCTACACCTTC.

The rearrangement uses TRBV6-6 and TRBJ2-1; D unclear. The CDR3 is 13 residues long. V lost 1 base and J 8 bases, leaving 9 bases between the germline ends. Germline CDR1 is MNHNY and CDR2 is SVGAGI (reference sequence). The CDR3 reads CASSYFSTDEQFF. Written as DNA, the CDR3 is TGTGCCAGCAGTTACTTTTCCACGGATGAGCAGTTCTTC.

The chain is built from TRBV15 and TRBJ2-5; D is undetermined. The V end was cut by 1 base, the J end by 5 bases, with 14 bases between. Looked up from germline, CDR1 is LNHNV and CDR2 is YYDKDF (reference sequence). There are 15 residues in the CDR3. CDR3 coding DNA: TGTGCCACCAGCAGAGCCGGCGCCAGGAGTGAGACCCAGTACTTC. It is translated as CATSRAGARSETQYF. The complete variable domain, with remaining parts taken from reference TRBV15 and TRBJ2-5, reads DAMVIQNPRYQVTQFGKPVTLSCSQTLNHNVMYWYQQKSSQAPKLLFHYYDKDFNNEADTPDNFQSRRPNTSFCFLDIRSPGLGDTAMYLCATSRAGARSETQYFGPGTRLLVL.